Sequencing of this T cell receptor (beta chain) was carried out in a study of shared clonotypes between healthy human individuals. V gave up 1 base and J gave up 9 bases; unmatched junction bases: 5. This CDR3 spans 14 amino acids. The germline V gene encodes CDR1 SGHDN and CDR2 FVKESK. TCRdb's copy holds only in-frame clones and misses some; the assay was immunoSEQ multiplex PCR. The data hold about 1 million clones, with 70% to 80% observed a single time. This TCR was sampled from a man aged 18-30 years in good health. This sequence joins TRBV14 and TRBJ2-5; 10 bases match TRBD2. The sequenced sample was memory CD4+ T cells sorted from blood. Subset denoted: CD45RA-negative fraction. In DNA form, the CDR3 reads TGTGCCAGCAGCCAAGGTCTAGCGGGAGTAGCCCAGTACTTC. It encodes CASSQGLAGVAQYF. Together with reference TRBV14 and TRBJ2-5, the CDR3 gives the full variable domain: EAGVTQFPSHSVIEKGQTVTLRCDPISGHDNLYWYRRVMGKEIKFLLHFVKESKQDESGMPNNRFLAERTGGTYSTLKVQPAELEDSGVYFCASSQGLAGVAQYFGPGTRLLVL.